One sample yielded the 18 T cell receptor beta chains listed below, sequenced in a study of cytomegalovirus exposure and HLA in healthy donors. The PCR ran on 60 Vbeta and 13 Jbeta primers. Profiling relied on immunoSEQ multiplex PCR, and the TCRdb table lists in-frame clones only, not all of them. Here the sample spans approximately 150,000 clones, 78% being singletons. The specimen sequenced was PBMCs. Source of these receptors: a middle-aged woman in good health and CMV-seropositive.

The chain carries TRBV13 and TRBJ1-3; 10 nucleotides line up with TRBD1. With 5 bases clipped from V and 3 bases from J, the junction kept 10 bases outside the gene matches. There are 17 residues in the CDR3. Germline V gene data show CDR1 as PRHDT and CDR2 as FYEKMQ (reference sequence). The CDR3 loop reads CASSPKLGQGFGNTIYF. The CDR3, as DNA: TGTGCCAGCAGCCCCAAGCTGGGACAGGGGTTTGGAAACACCATATATTTT.

The V call is TRBV7-2, the J call TRBJ2-7, with 7 nucleotides matching TRBD1. This CDR3 comprises 13 residues. V gave up 5 bases and J gave up 8 bases; unmatched junction bases: 9. The V gene's germline CDR1 is SGHTA and CDR2 FQGNSA. CDR3 loop: CASSPLGGDKQYF. DNA of the CDR3: TGTGCCAGCAGCCCCCTAGGGGGCGACAAGCAGTACTTC. The full variable domain, rest sourced from reference TRBV7-2 and TRBJ2-7, is GAGVSQSPSNKVTEKGKDVELRCDPISGHTALYWYRQSLGQGLEFLIYFQGNSAPDKSGLPSDRFSAERTGGSVSTLTIQRTQQEDSAVYLCASSPLGGDKQYFGPGTRLTVT.

The chain combines TRBV28 with TRBJ1-5; D is perhaps TRBD1 (5 bases). V dropped 6 bases and J dropped 6 bases, with 21 bases sitting between them. The CDR3 totals 16 residues. CDR1 and CDR2 from the germline V gene are MDHEN and SYDVKM. The CDR3 DNA follows: TGTGCCAGCAGACGTGCAGGGCAAGGCAGGGTTCAGCCCCAGCATTTT. It translates to CASRRAGQGRVQPQHF.

The rearrangement uses TRBV18 and TRBJ2-1; tentatively, D is TRBD2 (6 bases). The CDR3 length is 12 residues. Germline V CDR1 and CDR2: KGHSH, LQKENI. Trimming shortened V by 0 bases and J by 11 bases, and 8 bases separated the two germline ends. The CDR3 DNA sequence: TGTGCCAGCTCACCACCCGGGGGTAAGCAGTTCTTC. This codes for CASSPPGGKQFF.

A single count supports this clone. This chain links TRBV28 with TRBJ1-1, with a possible D match to TRBD1 (6 bases). The CDR3 is 14 amino acids. Looked up from germline, CDR1 is MDHEN and CDR2 is SYDVKM. The germline V and J ends were trimmed by 4 bases and 11 bases, with 20 bases remaining between them. CDR3 sequence reads: CASSYYVGAEGAFF. The CDR3 DNA reads TGTGCCAGCAGTTACTACGTGGGGGCAGAGGGGGCTTTCTTT.

This chain links TRBV28 with TRBJ2-7; the match to TRBD1 covers 11 bases. The germline CDR1 and CDR2 sequences are MDHEN and SYDVKM. V lost 6 bases, J lost 0 bases, and 7 bases stayed unmatched. The CDR3 runs 16 residues. CDR3 residues: CASSSPGQGVSYEQYF. The CDR3 nucleotides are TGTGCCAGCAGCTCCCCGGGACAGGGGGTCTCCTACGAGCAGTACTTC.

The chain has TRBV19 and TRBJ2-5, with unresolved D. Germline loops: CDR1 LNHDA, CDR2 SQIVND (reference sequence). V lost 3 bases, J lost 7 bases, and 12 bases lay in between. The CDR3 contains 13 residues. Here the CDR3 DNA reads TGTGCCAGTAGTATGTATCTCACAACGACCCAGTACTTC. It codes for CASSMYLTTTQYF. Complete variable domain (other parts from reference TRBV19 and TRBJ2-5): DGGITQSPKYLFRKEGQNVTLSCEQNLNHDAMYWYRQDPGQGLRLIYYSQIVNDFQKGDIAEGYSVSREKKESFPLTVTSAQKNPTAFYLCASSMYLTTTQYFGPGTRLLVL.

The chain has TRBV19 and TRBJ1-1; 8 nucleotides match TRBD1. There are 15 residues in the CDR3. With 4 bases clipped from V and 4 bases from J, the junction kept 8 bases outside the gene matches. Germline V CDR1 and CDR2: LNHDA, SQIVND (reference sequence). The CDR3 region is CASSTRTGRSTEAFF. The CDR3 nucleotides read TGTGCCAGTAGTACTAGGACAGGGCGTTCCACTGAAGCTTTCTTT.

The V call is TRBV2, the J call TRBJ2-1, with a tentative D call TRBD2 (5 bases). Germline V gene data show CDR1 as SNHLY and CDR2 as FYNNEI. The V end lost 11 bases, the J end lost 7 bases, and 21 bases lay between the germline ends. The CDR3 runs to 14 residues. CDR3 DNA: TGTGCCGGATTCCGGCGGGCCTCGGAAAATGAGCAGTTCTTC. Amino acids: CAGFRRASENEQFF.

This clone has only a few counts. V and J are TRBV5-6 and TRBJ1-5, with 7 bases identical to TRBD1. V lost 3 bases and J lost 3; bases outside the gene matches: 3. Per the germline V gene, CDR1 is SGHDT and CDR2 is YYEEEE. The CDR3 totals 14 residues. CDR3 sequence: CASSSQGNNQPQHF. Written as DNA, the CDR3 is TGTGCCAGCAGCTCACAGGGGAACAATCAGCCCCAGCATTTT.

This chain links TRBV30 with TRBJ1-4; D might be TRBD1 (5 bases). V was trimmed by 0 bases and J by 7 bases, leaving 9 bases between them. The CDR3 length is 13 residues. The germline gives CDR1 GTSNPN, CDR2 SVGIG (reference sequence). The CDR3 bases are TGTGCCTGGAGTGTCCAGGGTGGTGAAAAACTGTTTTTT. It yields the protein CAWSVQGGEKLFF.

The V gene is TRBV5-5, the J gene TRBJ2-3, with D uncertain. This CDR3 spans 12 amino acids. Trimming removed 5 bases from V and 2 bases from J, with 6 bases in between. CDR1 and CDR2 from the germline V gene are SGHKS and YYEKEE (reference sequence). The CDR3 region has the DNA TGTGCCAGCAGTATTAACACAGATACGCAGTATTTT. Translated, it gives CASSINTDTQYF.

V gene TRBV7-9 combines with J gene TRBJ1-2; TRBD1 might be the D (5 bases). Trimming stripped 3 bases from V and 3 bases from J, with 8 bases between. The germline gives CDR1 SEHNR, CDR2 FQNEAQ (reference sequence). The CDR3 loop spans 13 amino acids. CDR3: CASSLWGDYGYTF. The CDR3 DNA follows: TGTGCCAGCAGCTTGTGGGGGGACTATGGCTACACCTTC.

This sequence joins TRBV7-6 and TRBJ1-6; D unclear. CDR3 length equals 15 residues. V dropped 1 base and J dropped 7 bases, with 11 bases sitting between them. From germline, CDR1 is SGHVS and CDR2 FNYEAQ. This CDR3 reads CASSLVPGENSPLHF. As DNA, the CDR3 is TGTGCCAGCAGCTTAGTTCCGGGTGAAAATTCACCCCTCCACTTT.

The chain carries TRBV5-1 and TRBJ2-2; the match to TRBD2 covers 8 bases. Unmatched junction bases numbered 8, after V lost 4 bases and J lost 6 bases. From germline, CDR1 is SGHRS and CDR2 YFSETQ. The CDR3 consists of 15 residues. CDR3 residues: CASSLKAGDPGELFF. The CDR3 DNA sequence: TGCGCCAGCAGCCTTAAAGCGGGGGACCCCGGGGAGCTGTTTTTT.

The chain joins TRBV4-1 to TRBJ2-3; 9 positions agree with TRBD2. Trimming removed 2 bases from V and 10 bases from J; junction bases left unmatched: 7. There are 14 residues in the CDR3. Per germline, CDR1 MGHRA and CDR2 YSYEKL. This CDR3 is CASSQLGTSMAQYF. The CDR3 coding sequence is TGCGCCAGCAGCCAATTGGGGACTAGCATGGCGCAGTATTTT.

The genes are TRBV6-1 and TRBJ1-2; 8 bases are a match to TRBD1. V was clipped by 11 bases and J by 4 bases; unmatched bases: 15. CDR1 and CDR2 (germline): MNHNS, SASEGT. The length of the CDR3 is 15 residues. The chain's CDR3 is CAVGQGSFPIYGYTF. The CDR3 nucleotides read TGTGCCGTAGGACAGGGTTCCTTTCCAATCTATGGCTACACCTTC.

The J gene is TRBJ1-1, the V gene TRBV9; no clear D gene. The CDR3 has 15 residues. The V and J ends lost 2 bases and 0 bases respectively, with 11 bases between them. CDR1 is SGDLS and CDR2 is YYNGEE in the germline V gene. The CDR3 sequence is CASSVSQTVNTEAFF. The CDR3, as DNA: TGTGCCAGCAGCGTGTCCCAAACTGTGAACACTGAAGCTTTCTTT.